The 10 T cell receptor beta chains reported below all come from one sample, sequenced in a study of T cells in women clearing cervical HPV infection. Some clones are missing from TCRdb's copy, which holds only in-frame ones; the method was immunoSEQ multiplex PCR. The sample shows roughly 37,000 clones, and 6% to 6.5% sits with its ten largest clones. Sequencing used blood buffy coat. The source of these receptors is a woman aged 18 to 75 with a cervical HPV16 infection that either progressed to CIN3+ or cleared (not recorded which).

Concerning this clone: The CDR3 extends 3 residues past the end of the read, so its final part is completed from the germline J gene. The rearrangement links TRBV11-3 to TRBJ2-2, with a weak D call TRBD1 (6 bases). CDR3 size: 14 residues. Trimming removed 5 bases at V and 1 base at J, with 8 bases between. In germline, CDR1 is SGHNT, CDR2 YENEEA. This CDR3 reads CASSKQGNTGELFF. The CDR3 DNA, read in part, is TGTGCCAGCAGCAAACAGGGGAACACCGGGGAG.

With regard to this clone: Read coverage stops 3 residues before the CDR3 terminus; the germline J gene supplies the remainder. This chain connects TRBV19 to TRBJ2-4; 9 nucleotides agree with TRBD1. There are 16 residues in the CDR3. Germline CDR1 reads LNHDA; CDR2 reads SQIVND (reference sequence). The CDR3 loop is CASSIWGQGKSYGQYF. The DNA read from the CDR3 is TGTGCCAGTAGTATTTGGGGACAGGGAAAAAGCTATGGT.

A word on this clone: The read terminates 3 residues before the CDR3 end, so the remaining end is supplied by the germline J gene. The genes are TRBV18 and TRBJ2-3; TRBD1 is a possible D gene (6 bases). The CDR3 runs 15 residues. CDR1 and CDR2 (germline): KGHSH, LQKENI. The chain's CDR3 is CASSTTTGIEQPQYF. Incomplete CDR3 DNA: TGTGCCAGCTCAACAACTACAGGGATCGAGCAGCCG.

This CDR3 reads CASSHPVGDRACNSPLFF. Incomplete CDR3 DNA: TGCGCCAGCAGTCACCCGGTTGGGGACAGGGCGTGTAATTCACCG. J is TRBJ2-2 and V is TRBV23-1, with 9 bases identical to TRBD1. The CDR3 end lies 3 residues beyond the end of the read and is filled in from the germline J gene. TRBV23-1 is an open reading frame whose function is uncertain. CDR3 size: 18 residues.

Remarks on this clone: The read finishes 3 residues shy of the CDR3 end, and the germline J gene is used to complete it. This chain links TRBV6-2 or TRBV6-3 with TRBJ2-3; TRBD1 is a possible D gene (5 bases). In germline, CDR1 is MNHEY, CDR2 SVGEGT. The CDR3 extends over 15 amino acids. The CDR3 DNA, read in part, is TGTGCCAGCAGCCTAACTGGGCCCAGGCTGGGGCCG. This gives the protein CASSLTGPRLGP. The whole CDR3 sequence is CASSLTGPRLGPQYF.

A remark on this clone: The read terminates 3 residues before the CDR3 end, so the remaining end is supplied by the germline J gene. This chain connects TRBV10-3 to TRBJ1-4, with 9 bases identical to TRBD1. The CDR3 sequence is 15 residues long. Germline V CDR1 and CDR2: ENHRY, SYGVKD. Here the CDR3 reads CAISAIQGARAPLFF. Partial CDR3 DNA: TGTGCCATCAGTGCGATACAGGGGGCTCGGGCACCA.

Comment on this clone: The read comes to an end 3 residues before the CDR3 does, leaving the germline J gene to fill in the end. V usage is TRBV7-6 and J usage is TRBJ2-2; D perhaps matches TRBD2 (7 bases). Per the germline V gene, CDR1 is SGHVS and CDR2 is FNYEAQ. The CDR3 covers 18 residues. The CDR3 bases that were read are TGTGCCAGCAGCCCGCATGGCCTAGGGCGAGGGGGGGCCAACGTG. This codes for CASSPHGLGRGGANV. The complete CDR3 sequence is CASSPHGLGRGGANVLFF.

A note on this clone: From the germline J gene comes the end of the CDR3, since the read stops 3 residues before it. The chain employs TRBV7-3 and TRBJ2-5, with TRBD2 identical over 8 bases. Germline V gives CDR1 SGHTA, CDR2 FQGTGA. J was trimmed by 5 bases and V by 5 bases; bases with no gene match: 10. The CDR3 covers 15 residues. The sequenced CDR3 bases are TGTGCCAGCAGCCCCCAACCGGGACTAGGGGAGACC. This encodes CASSPQPGLGET. The CDR3 in full is CASSPQPGLGETQYF.

As for this clone: The read terminates 3 residues before the CDR3 end, so the remaining end is supplied by the germline J gene. The chain employs TRBV6-2 or TRBV6-3 and TRBJ2-7, with D possibly matching TRBD1 (6 bases). Germline V CDR1 and CDR2: MNHEY, SVGEGT. Trimming cost V 6 bases and J 5 bases, with 20 bases left between them. This CDR3 comprises 15 residues. CDR3 loop: CASSSVGAGADEQYF. Partial CDR3 DNA: TGTGCCAGCAGCTCCGTCGGGGCAGGGGCCGACGAG.

Concerning this clone itself: The read gets to within 3 residues of the CDR3 end, and the germline J gene fills in the rest. The chain combines TRBV4-1 with TRBJ2-3, with D uncertain. The CDR3 is 14 residues long. The V end lost 7 bases, the J end lost 1 base, and 12 bases lay between the germline ends. Germline-derived CDR1 and CDR2 are MGHRA and YSYEKL. CDR3 region: CASTITSGTDTQYF. Partial CDR3 DNA: TGCGCCAGCACCATTACAAGCGGCACAGATACG.